The subject of this entry is one TCR beta chain. Its target is unknown. The data stem from a study of T-cell reconstitution after alpha-beta-depleted transplantation in children. Germline loops: CDR1 SGHAT, CDR2 FQNNGV. CDR3 length: 13 amino acids. The ends lost 5 bases at V and 8 bases at J; junction bases unmatched: 6. Using unique molecular identifiers, the investigators prepared the TCRbeta library. MiXCR, run by TCRdb on the PCR reads, gives a single entry per CDR3 protein. Altogether about 440,000 distinct CDR3 sequences are present, over 40% being singletons, with the ten largest covering 25% to 30%. Notes on the study in general: Where alpha-beta T cells came from about two months after transplant was reportedly several hundred expanded graft clones. After transplant, high TCRbeta diversity at day 60 in some patients arose from surviving recipient T cells and thymic progenitors. The main origin of T-cell counts and diversity one year after transplant was newly produced T cells.

This receptor was identified in a girl under 10 years old with aplastic anemia, due to receive a stem cell transplant. Here the sequenced sample was PBMCs, taken before TCRalphabeta/CD19-depleted stem cell transplant. The V and J genes are TRBV11-2 and TRBJ2-1; TRBD1 agrees at 7 bases. The chain's CDR3 is CASSLDRDHEQFF. CDR3 coding DNA: TGTGCCAGCAGCCTTGACAGGGACCATGAGCAGTTCTTC.